One sample yielded the 14 T cell receptor beta chains listed below, sequenced in a study of T cell changes during pregnancy in multiple sclerosis. TCRdb's table, derived via immunoSEQ multiplex PCR, lists solely in-frame clones and lacks some. Of about 53,000 clones listed, about nine tenths are singletons. The sample was CD4+ T cells from peripheral blood mononuclear cells, taken in the third trimester of pregnancy. The source is a female donor with multiple sclerosis, enrolled in a pregnancy study.

This chain joins TRBV4-2 and TRBJ1-1; D perhaps matches TRBD1 (5 bases). The germline V and J ends were trimmed by 1 base and 1 base, with 22 bases remaining between them. Germline CDR1 is LGHNA and CDR2 is YNFKEQ. There are 19 residues in the CDR3. CDR3 sequence (DNA): TGTGCCAGCAGCCAAGCCACCGGCGTTTTCAAGGGGAAGAACACTGAAGCTTTCTTT. Encoded protein: CASSQATGVFKGKNTEAFF.

V and J are TRBV6-5 and TRBJ1-6; possible D gene TRBD1, 5 bases. The CDR3 runs 14 residues. Germline CDR1 reads MNHEY; CDR2 reads SVGAGI. The ends were cut back, 0 bases at V and 13 bases at J, with 13 bases in the middle. The CDR3 nucleotides are TGTGCCAGCAGTTACTCGAGACAGACCACCCCCCTCCACTTT. Amino acids: CASSYSRQTTPLHF.

The V and J genes are TRBV7-9 and TRBJ2-6; TRBD1 aligns across 8 bases. This CDR3 comprises 17 residues. V dropped 6 bases and J dropped 0; count of bases not matched to a gene: 7. Germline V gene lookup returns CDR1 SEHNR and CDR2 FQNEAQ (reference sequence). The CDR3 DNA follows: TGTGCCAGCAGTAAACAGGGACAGGTCTCTGGGGCCAACGTCCTGACTTTC. Protein sequence: CASSKQGQVSGANVLTF.

The chain employs TRBV19 and TRBJ1-5; D is unclear. Germline CDR1 is LNHDA and CDR2 is SQIVND (reference sequence). The CDR3 covers 12 residues. V lost 10 bases, J lost 2 bases, and 9 bases lay in between. CDR3 coding DNA: TGTGCCACAGCAGGTGGCAATCAGCCCCAGCATTTT. This encodes CATAGGNQPQHF.

The chain couples TRBV18 to TRBJ2-6, with 10 bases that match TRBD1. Trimming at V came to 3 bases and at J to 0 bases, leaving 11 bases not matched to a gene. CDR3 length: 20 residues. Per the germline V gene, CDR1 is KGHSH and CDR2 is LQKENI. The CDR3 region is CASSPLRQGASLSGANVLTF. In DNA, the CDR3 is TGTGCCAGCTCACCTCTCCGACAGGGGGCCTCCCTCTCTGGGGCCAACGTCCTGACTTTC.

CDR3 sequence: CASSLGQVSGNTIYF. CDR3 nucleotide sequence: TGTGCCAGCAGCCTCGGACAAGTCTCTGGAAACACCATATATTTT. V usage is TRBV25-1 and J usage is TRBJ1-3; tentatively, D is TRBD1 (5 bases). CDR3 size: 15 residues. Germline V gene data show CDR1 as MGHDK and CDR2 as SYGVNS. Between the trimmed V and J ends, which lost 6 bases and 0 bases, there was a span of 12 bases.

The chain couples TRBV11-3 to TRBJ1-1, with D possibly TRBD1 on 5 matching bases. Germline assignment: CDR1 SGHNT and CDR2 YENEEA. The CDR3 length is 15 residues. The V end lost 4 bases, the J end lost 4 bases, and 16 bases lay between the germline ends. This chain's CDR3 is CASSSQGGGTTEAFF. The CDR3 nucleotides are TGTGCCAGCAGCTCGCAGGGTGGGGGGACCACTGAAGCTTTCTTT.

V is TRBV5-4 and J is TRBJ1-5; 10 bases fit TRBD1. V lost 0 bases and J lost 5; bases outside the gene matches: 2. The CDR3 is made up of 15 amino acids. CDR1 SGHNT and CDR2 YYREEE come from the germline V gene (reference sequence). The CDR3 is CASSLAGTGDQPQHF. DNA of the CDR3: TGTGCCAGCAGCTTGGCCGGGACAGGGGATCAGCCCCAGCATTTT.

This chain links TRBV5-8 with TRBJ2-3; no clear D. V lost 5 bases, J lost 4 bases, and 17 bases lay in between. CDR1 SGHTS and CDR2 YDEGEE come from the germline V gene. There are 15 residues in the CDR3. CDR3 coding DNA: TGTGCCAGCAGTTACGTCACGGGTGGAGCAGATACGCAGTATTTT. Protein sequence: CASSYVTGGADTQYF.

The chain joins TRBV1 to TRBJ1-1. TRBV1 constitutes a pseudogene. This CDR3 has 14 residues. The CDR3 bases are TGCACCAGCAGCCCCCGCGGGGGGGACACTGAAGCTTTCTTT. It is translated as CTSSPRGGDTEAFF.

Remarks on this clone: A junction boundary mismatches the germline segment, possibly from a read error. V and J are TRBV7-7 and TRBJ2-7, with a weak D call TRBD2 (6 bases). This CDR3 is built from 17 residues. From germline, CDR1 is SSHAT and CDR2 FNYEAQ (reference sequence). DNA for the CDR3: TGTGCTAGCAGCTTAGCGTCCCCAGGGACTGGGTCCTACGAGCAGTACTTC. It yields the protein CASSLASPGTGSYEQYF.

The V gene is TRBV18, the J gene TRBJ2-1; possible D gene TRBD1, 6 bases. In germline, CDR1 is KGHSH, CDR2 LQKENI. CDR3 length equals 17 residues. The V and J ends lost 5 bases and 1 base respectively, with 18 bases between them. DNA of the CDR3: TGTGCCAGCTCAACCATACAGGGTGGGGCTTCCTACAATGAGCAGTTCTTC. Translation: CASSTIQGGASYNEQFF.

This clone was seen only a few times. The chain joins TRBV5-5 to TRBJ1-6; 7 bases align to TRBD1. The CDR3 consists of 14 residues. Trimming took 4 bases from V and 7 from J; bases not matched to a gene: 5. Germline V gives CDR1 SGHKS, CDR2 YYEKEE (reference sequence). The CDR3 loop is CASSPGTENSPLHF. CDR3 in DNA: TGTGCCAGCAGCCCGGGGACAGAGAATTCACCCCTCCACTTT. The full variable domain, completed using reference TRBV5-5 and TRBJ1-6, is DAGVTQSPTHLIKTRGQQVTLRCSPISGHKSVSWYQQVLGQGPQFIFQYYEKEERGRGNFPDRFSARQFPNYSSELNVNALLLGDSALYLCASSPGTENSPLHFGNGTRLTVT.

CDR3 protein: CASIHGENTEAFF. In DNA form, the CDR3 reads TGTGCCAGCATCCACGGGGAGAACACTGAAGCTTTCTTT. The V and J genes are TRBV6-6 and TRBJ1-1; no firm D call. V shed 7 bases and J shed 1 base, with 10 bases lying between them. The CDR3 runs 13 residues. Germline V gene sequence: CDR1 MNHNY, CDR2 SVGAGI (reference sequence).